This TCR beta chain was recorded in a study of blood T cells in healthy people across ages. Across the whole study: Per two T cells, about one barcoded beta molecule was captured through template switching.

Alongside a J-beta primer mix, a sample-barcoded 5' primer served in a second PCR lasting roughly 6 to 12 cycles. In TCRdb, the 5' RACE reads were re-called with MiXCR into one record per CDR3 protein. The table records around 970,000 distinct CDR3 sequences, around 54% of them present only once. Germline V gives CDR1 DFQATT, CDR2 SNEGSKA (reference sequence). This CDR3 is 17 amino acids long. V shed 0 bases, J shed 4 bases, and the junction held 11 bases outside the gene matches. What was sequenced was blood. The sequence came from a woman aged 60-75 years in good health. The chain links TRBV20-1 to TRBJ2-3; 9 nucleotides agree with TRBD2. CDR3 DNA sequence: TGCAGTGCTAGAGATCCCCGAGGTAGCGGGAGACCAGATACGCAGTATTTT. This encodes CSARDPRGSGRPDTQYF.